The source of this T cell receptor (beta chain) is a study of shared clonotypes between healthy human individuals (dated by TCRdb to the early 2020s). About the study as a whole: The cohort included three men and a couple of women between 18 and 49 years of age. For each donor, CD4 naive and CD4 memory were each run on three plates, CD8 naive on two plates, and CD8 memory on one plate. To estimate repertoire size and how much clonotype sharing occurs between individuals, the study deeply sequenced the blood TCR repertoires of 4 to 6 healthy adults. Different laboratories and diverse techniques were used to prepare libraries and sequence TCR repertoires, to increase sequencing depth and limit assay-specific biases. Leukapheresis yielded between about 0.9 and 9.5 billion PBMCs per donor. The paper as a whole reports these results and caveats: Because the study included only a small number of donors, the genetic and exposure-history diversity represented was limited. Rarefaction of sorted-subset datasets indicated incomplete sequencing despite the large sequencing depth. Sampling was restricted to blood, and TCR repertoires in tissue are likely to differ from TCR repertoires in blood. Across four donors, around 5.4% of naive CD4, roughly 3.5% of naive CD8, about 2.3% of memory CD4, and roughly 0.4% of memory CD8 clonotypes were shared. Based on pairwise subsampling, the degree of clonotype sharing among donors was expected to be affected by sequencing depth. Larger estimated clonotype richness was generally found for naive subsets than for memory subsets. Compared with non-shared clonotypes, clonotypes shared by all four sorted-subset donors had higher generation probabilities.

Using the deep immunoSEQ assay, multiplex PCR amplified TCR CDR3 regions from genomic DNA. Extracted genomic DNA from each cell subset was spread evenly across all wells of several immunoSEQ 96-well plates, with each plate serving as a replicate. For sorted subsets, each replicate PCR was loaded with about 0.2 ug genomic DNA, equivalent to about 30,000 T cell genomes. Purified libraries were measured with a Qubit 3.0 fluorometer, size-checked on a Bioanalyzer 2100, and measured again with the KAPA Library Quantification kit. Each immunoSEQ 96-well plate was sequenced on its own single-read 150-cycle Illumina NextSeq 550 flow cell. From the authors' description of their analysis: The immunoSEQ output contained only junctional sequences without quality scores, so filtering could not match that applied to full-length reads. Sequences were annotated with PyIR, a Python wrapper for IgBLAST v1.9, using IMGT germline references to assign V/J genes and CDR3. Reads with weak V/J assignments (E-value above 1e-6), missing CDR3, stop codons, out-of-frame junctions, or ambiguous translated residues were removed. V3J clonotypes were defined as sequences sharing an identical inferred V gene, J gene, and CDR3 amino acid sequence. Percentage overlap between repertoires was calculated by dividing the number of shared unique clonotypes by the size of the smaller repertoire. Repertoire richness was assessed with RTK rarefaction, the Chao1 estimator, and Recon v2.1 estimates of unobserved clonotypes. Generation probabilities for all TCRbeta clonotypes obtained by the gDNA method from four donors were computed using OLGA. TCRdb holds this immuneACCESS table with in-frame rearrangements only. Some clones are missing; in checked studies, unresolved V genes explain under half, and the rest has no known cause. D and trimming come from the DNA, and the V and J calls and clone size come from that table. The sample contains 2 million to 2.5 million clones, roughly 92% of them found a single time. Of the sample, 0.37% is held by the ten largest clones.

With respect to this clone: Its binding antigen is unknown. Qualities for individual bases were not recorded, and no much larger clone is one base off.

Donors were healthy HIV-negative adults with no recently reported acute infections or vaccinations. Every donor was a Caucasian adult living in Nashville, Tennessee, USA. CD4+ T cells were enriched through magnetic negative selection, after which naive cells were positively selected on CD45RA and the remaining negative fraction served as the memory subset. After blood collection by leukapheresis, PBMCs were isolated using Ficoll-Histopaque density gradient centrifugation and then cryopreserved in the vapor phase of liquid nitrogen. Analytical flow cytometry was used to check the purity and quantity of each magnetically sorted T cell population. Genomic DNA was isolated from every sorted fraction and measured by UV absorbance on a Nanodrop 2000c. V is trimmed back by 5 bases and J by 2 bases, and the junction contains 3 bases that no gene match accounts for. The CDR3 contains 15 residues, cysteine and phenylalanine counted. Here the CDR3 DNA is all that survives: 45 bases in frame from base 1. Via the germline V gene, CDR1 is KGHSH and CDR2 LQKENI.

This sequence uses TRBV18 and TRBJ2-2; TRBD1 agrees with 9 junctional bases. This TCR came from a man aged 18-30 years in good health. Some clones in this sample may be carry-over from other donors' samples. Sample: naive CD4+ T cells from PBMCs. In light of the paper, this sample's cell subset or site label describes: CD45RA+ positively selected. The DNA is TGTGCCAGCTCAATACAGGGGGCCAACACCGGGGAGCTGTTTTTT. It specifies CASSIQGANTGELFF.